This T cell receptor (beta chain) is drawn from a study of T cell clonotyping in hematopoietic cell transplantation. General study points: At the given depth, recipient repertoires were over 95% de novo clonotypes.

The data were produced by immunoSEQ multiplex PCR, yet TCRdb's version contains in-frame clones alone and is incomplete. The table records 10,000 to 15,000 clones, around 74% of them present only once. About this clone: Its antigen is not known.

The CDR3 runs to 17 residues. Deletions cut 4 bases from V and 1 base from J, with 20 bases between. Germline-derived CDR1 and CDR2 are SGHRS and YFSETQ. The origin of this receptor is a male patient in his sixties or seventies who had an allogeneic stem cell transplant from an unrelated donor, so the T cells may come from the graft donor. Some clones in this sample may be carry-over from other donors' samples. Sequenced here: peripheral blood mononuclear cells, sampled 180 days after allogeneic stem cell transplant. The V gene is TRBV5-1, the J gene TRBJ1-1; no clear D gene. The CDR3 nucleotides are TGCGCCAGCAGCCTGATCGTTGGTGGGGAAAAGAACACTGAAGCTTTCTTT. Protein product: CASSLIVGGEKNTEAFF. The entire variable domain, with the rest obtained from reference TRBV5-1 and TRBJ1-1, is as follows: KAGVTQTPRYLIKTRGQQVTLSCSPISGHRSVSWYQQTPGQGLQFLFEYFSETQRNKGNFPGRFSGRQFSNSRSEMNVSTLELGDSALYLCASSLIVGGEKNTEAFFGQGTRLTVV.